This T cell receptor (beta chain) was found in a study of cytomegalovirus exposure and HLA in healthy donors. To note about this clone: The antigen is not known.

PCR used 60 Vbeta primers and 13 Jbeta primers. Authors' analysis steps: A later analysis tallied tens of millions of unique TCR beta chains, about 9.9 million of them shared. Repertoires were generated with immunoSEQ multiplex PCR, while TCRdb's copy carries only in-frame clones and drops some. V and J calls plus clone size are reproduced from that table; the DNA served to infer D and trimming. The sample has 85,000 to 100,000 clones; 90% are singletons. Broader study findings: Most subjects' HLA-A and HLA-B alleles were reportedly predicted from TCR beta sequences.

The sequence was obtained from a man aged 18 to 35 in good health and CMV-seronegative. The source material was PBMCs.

In DNA form, the CDR3 reads TGCACCAGCAGCCAAGACCCCCGGACAGTTTACAATGAGCAGTTCTTC. Its protein is CTSSQDPRTVYNEQFF. This chain links TRBV1 with TRBJ2-1; no DNA check was done on the table's D call, TRBD1. TRBV1 represents a pseudogene. The CDR3 has 16 amino acids.